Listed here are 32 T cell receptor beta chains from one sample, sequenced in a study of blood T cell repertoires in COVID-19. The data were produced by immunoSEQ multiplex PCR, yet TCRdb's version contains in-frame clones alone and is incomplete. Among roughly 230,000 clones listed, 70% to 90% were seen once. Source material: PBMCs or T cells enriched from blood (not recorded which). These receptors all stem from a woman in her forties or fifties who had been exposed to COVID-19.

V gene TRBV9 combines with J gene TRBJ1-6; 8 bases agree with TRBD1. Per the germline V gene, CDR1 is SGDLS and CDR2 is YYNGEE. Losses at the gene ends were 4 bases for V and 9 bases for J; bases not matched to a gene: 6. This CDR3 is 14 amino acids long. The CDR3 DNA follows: TGTGCCAGCAGCCAAGGACAGGGAAGTTCACCCCTCCACTTT. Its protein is CASSQGQGSSPLHF.

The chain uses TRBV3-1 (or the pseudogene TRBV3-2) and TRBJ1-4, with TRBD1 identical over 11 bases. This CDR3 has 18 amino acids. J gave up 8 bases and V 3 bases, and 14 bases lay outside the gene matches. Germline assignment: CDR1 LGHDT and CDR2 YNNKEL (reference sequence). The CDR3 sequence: CASSQKGQGVLFEEKLFF. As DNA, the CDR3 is TGTGCCAGCAGCCAGAAGGGACAGGGGGTCCTCTTTGAGGAAAAACTGTTTTTT.

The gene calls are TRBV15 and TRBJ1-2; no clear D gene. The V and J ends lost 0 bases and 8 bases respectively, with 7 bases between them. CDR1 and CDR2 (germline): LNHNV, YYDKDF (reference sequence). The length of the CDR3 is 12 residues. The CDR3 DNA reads TGTGCCACCAGCAGAGATCGGGTCGGCTACACCTTC. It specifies CATSRDRVGYTF.

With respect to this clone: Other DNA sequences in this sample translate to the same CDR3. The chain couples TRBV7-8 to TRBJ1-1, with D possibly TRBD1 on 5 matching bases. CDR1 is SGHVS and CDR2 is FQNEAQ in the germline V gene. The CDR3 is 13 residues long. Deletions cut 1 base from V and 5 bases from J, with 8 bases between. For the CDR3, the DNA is TGTGCCAGCAGCTTAGGCCAGGGTACTGAAGCTTTCTTT. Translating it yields CASSLGQGTEAFF.

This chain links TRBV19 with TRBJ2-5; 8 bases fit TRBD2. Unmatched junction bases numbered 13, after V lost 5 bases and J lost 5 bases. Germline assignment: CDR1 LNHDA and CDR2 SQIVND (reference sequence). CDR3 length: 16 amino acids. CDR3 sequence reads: CASSHRGGMAAETQYF. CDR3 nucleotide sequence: TGTGCCAGTAGTCATCGCGGGGGGATGGCGGCGGAGACCCAGTACTTC. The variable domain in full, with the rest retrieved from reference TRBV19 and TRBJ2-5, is DGGITQSPKYLFRKEGQNVTLSCEQNLNHDAMYWYRQDPGQGLRLIYYSQIVNDFQKGDIAEGYSVSREKKESFPLTVTSAQKNPTAFYLCASSHRGGMAAETQYFGPGTRLLVL.

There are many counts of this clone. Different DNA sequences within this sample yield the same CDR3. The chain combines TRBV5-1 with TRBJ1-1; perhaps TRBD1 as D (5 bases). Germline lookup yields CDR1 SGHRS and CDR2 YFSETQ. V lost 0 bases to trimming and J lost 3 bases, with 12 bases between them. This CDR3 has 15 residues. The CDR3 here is CASSLVQGLDTEAFF. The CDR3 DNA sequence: TGCGCCAGCAGCTTGGTTCAGGGCTTGGACACTGAAGCTTTCTTT.

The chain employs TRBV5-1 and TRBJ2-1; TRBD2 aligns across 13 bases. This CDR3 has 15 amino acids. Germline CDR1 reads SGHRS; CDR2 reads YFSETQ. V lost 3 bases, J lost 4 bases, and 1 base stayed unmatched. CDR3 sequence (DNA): TGCGCCAGCAGCTCGACTAGCGGGGGGTACAATGAGCAGTTCTTC. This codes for CASSSTSGGYNEQFF.

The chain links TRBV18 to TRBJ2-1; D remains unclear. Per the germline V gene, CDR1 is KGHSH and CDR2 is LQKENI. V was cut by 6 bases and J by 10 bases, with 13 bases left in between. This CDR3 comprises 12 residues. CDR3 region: CASSTDREEQFF. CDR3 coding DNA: TGTGCCAGCTCTACCGATCGAGAGGAGCAGTTCTTC.

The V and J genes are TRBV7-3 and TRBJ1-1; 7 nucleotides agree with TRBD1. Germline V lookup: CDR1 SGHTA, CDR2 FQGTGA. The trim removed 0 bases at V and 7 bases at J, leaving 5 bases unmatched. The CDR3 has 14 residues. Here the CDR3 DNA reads TGTGCCAGCAGCTTAACAGGACAGGATGATGAAGCTTTCTTT. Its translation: CASSLTGQDDEAFF.

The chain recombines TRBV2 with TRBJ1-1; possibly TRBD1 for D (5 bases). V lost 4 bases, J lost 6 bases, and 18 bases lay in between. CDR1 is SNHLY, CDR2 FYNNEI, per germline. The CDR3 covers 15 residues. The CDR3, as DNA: TGTGCCAGCAGTGCAACGGGGGGGAAAGGGGCTGAAGCTTTCTTT. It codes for CASSATGGKGAEAFF.

The DNA of the CDR3 is TGTGCCAGCTCACTGGCAGGGGATGGCTACACCTTC. Translated, it gives CASSLAGDGYTF. This chain connects TRBV18 to TRBJ1-2, with D perhaps matching TRBD1 (6 bases). Germline assignment: CDR1 KGHSH and CDR2 LQKENI. V lost 4 bases, J lost 6 bases, and 9 bases lay in between. This CDR3 region has 12 residues.

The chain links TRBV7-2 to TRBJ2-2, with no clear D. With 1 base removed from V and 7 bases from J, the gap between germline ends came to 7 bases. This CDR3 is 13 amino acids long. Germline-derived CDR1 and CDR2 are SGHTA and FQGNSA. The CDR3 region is CASSLDPGGELFF. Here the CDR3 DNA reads TGTGCCAGCAGCTTAGATCCCGGCGGGGAGCTGTTTTTT.

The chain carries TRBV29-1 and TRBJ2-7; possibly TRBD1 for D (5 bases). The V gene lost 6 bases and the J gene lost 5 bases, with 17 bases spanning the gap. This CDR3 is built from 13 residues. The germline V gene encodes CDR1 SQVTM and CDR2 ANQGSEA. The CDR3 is CSVRADRNDEQYF. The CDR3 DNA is TGCAGCGTCCGGGCCGACAGAAACGACGAGCAGTACTTC.

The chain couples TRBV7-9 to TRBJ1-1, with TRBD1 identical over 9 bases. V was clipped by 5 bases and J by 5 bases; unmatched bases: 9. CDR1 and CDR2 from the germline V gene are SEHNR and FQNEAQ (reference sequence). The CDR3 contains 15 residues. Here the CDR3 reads CASSPGTGRGTEAFF. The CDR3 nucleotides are TGTGCCAGCAGCCCCGGGACAGGGAGGGGAACTGAAGCTTTCTTT. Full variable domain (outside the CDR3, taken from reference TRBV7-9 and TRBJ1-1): DTGVSQNPRHKITKRGQNVTFRCDPISEHNRLYWYRQTLGQGPEFLTYFQNEAQLEKSRLLSDRFSAERPKGSFSTLEIQRTEQGDSAMYLCASSPGTGRGTEAFFGQGTRLTVV.

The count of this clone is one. CDR3 nucleotides: TGTGCCAGCACCCCCCGGGAAAACCCATATGGCTACACCTTC. Protein sequence: CASTPRENPYGYTF. The rearrangement joins TRBV28 to TRBJ1-2; D not certain. The CDR3 runs 14 residues. In germline, CDR1 is MDHEN, CDR2 SYDVKM. V was pared by 7 bases and J by 5 bases, with 17 bases between.

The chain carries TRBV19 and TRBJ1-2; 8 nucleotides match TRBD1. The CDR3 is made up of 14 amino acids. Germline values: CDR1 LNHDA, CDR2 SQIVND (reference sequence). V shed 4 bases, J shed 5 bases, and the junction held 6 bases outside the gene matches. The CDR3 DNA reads TGTGCCAGTAGTACCCGGACAGGGCGATATGGCTACACCTTC. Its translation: CASSTRTGRYGYTF.

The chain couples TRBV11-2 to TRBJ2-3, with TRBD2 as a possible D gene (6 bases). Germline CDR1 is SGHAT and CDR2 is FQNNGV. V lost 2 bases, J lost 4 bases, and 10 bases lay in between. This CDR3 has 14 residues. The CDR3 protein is CASSLNGGADTQYF. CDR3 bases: TGTGCCAGCAGCTTAAACGGGGGTGCAGATACGCAGTATTTT.

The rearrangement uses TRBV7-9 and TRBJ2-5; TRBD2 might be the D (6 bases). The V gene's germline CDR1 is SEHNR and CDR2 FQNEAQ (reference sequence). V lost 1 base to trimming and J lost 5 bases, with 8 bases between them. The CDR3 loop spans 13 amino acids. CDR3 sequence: CASSLGGGETQYF. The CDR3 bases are TGTGCCAGCAGCTTAGGAGGAGGGGAGACCCAGTACTTC.

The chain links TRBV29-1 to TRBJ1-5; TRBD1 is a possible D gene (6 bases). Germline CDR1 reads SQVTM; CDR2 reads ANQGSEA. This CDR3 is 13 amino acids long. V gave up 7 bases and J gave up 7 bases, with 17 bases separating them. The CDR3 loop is CSAQQGVDQPQHF. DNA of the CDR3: TGCAGCGCTCAACAGGGTGTAGACCAGCCCCAGCATTTT.

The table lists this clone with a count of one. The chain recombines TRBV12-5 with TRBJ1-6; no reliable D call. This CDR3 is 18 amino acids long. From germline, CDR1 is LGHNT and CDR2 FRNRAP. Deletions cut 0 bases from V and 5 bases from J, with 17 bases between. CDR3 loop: CASGLVLVPPADNSPLHF. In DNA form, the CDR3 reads TGTGCTAGTGGTTTGGTATTAGTCCCACCGGCGGATAATTCACCCCTCCACTTT.

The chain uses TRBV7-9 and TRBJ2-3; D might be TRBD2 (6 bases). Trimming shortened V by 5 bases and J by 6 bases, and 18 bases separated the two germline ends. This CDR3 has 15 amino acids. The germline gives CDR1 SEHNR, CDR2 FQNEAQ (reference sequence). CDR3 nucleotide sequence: TGTGCCAGCAGCCAACCGGGACTCCGCGGGGATACGCAGTATTTT. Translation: CASSQPGLRGDTQYF.

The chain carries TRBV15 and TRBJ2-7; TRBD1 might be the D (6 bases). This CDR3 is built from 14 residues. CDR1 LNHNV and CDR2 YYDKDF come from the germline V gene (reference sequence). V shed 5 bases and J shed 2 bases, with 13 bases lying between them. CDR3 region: CATSQGQTPYEQYF. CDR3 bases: TGTGCCACCAGCCAAGGACAGACCCCCTACGAGCAGTACTTC.

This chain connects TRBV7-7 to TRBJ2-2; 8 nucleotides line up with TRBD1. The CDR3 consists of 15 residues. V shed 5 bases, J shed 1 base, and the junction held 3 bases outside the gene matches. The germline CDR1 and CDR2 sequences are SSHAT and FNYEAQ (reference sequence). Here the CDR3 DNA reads TGTGCCAGCAGCCCCGGGACAGGGAACACCGGGGAGCTGTTTTTT. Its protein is CASSPGTGNTGELFF.

CDR3 in DNA: TGCGCCAGCAGCCTACAGGGGGGGTATAATGAAAAACTGTTTTTT. Residues: CASSLQGGYNEKLFF. The rearrangement uses TRBV5-1 and TRBJ1-4, with 8 bases lining up with TRBD1. Trimming took 4 bases from V and 4 from J; bases not matched to a gene: 6. The germline CDR1 and CDR2 sequences are SGHRS and YFSETQ. The CDR3 runs to 15 residues.

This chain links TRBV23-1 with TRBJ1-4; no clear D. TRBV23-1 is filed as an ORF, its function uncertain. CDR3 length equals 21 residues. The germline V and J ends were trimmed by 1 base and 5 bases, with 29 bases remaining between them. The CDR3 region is CASSQLLESWQESLSNEKLFF. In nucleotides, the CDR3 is TGCGCCAGCAGTCAATTATTAGAGTCTTGGCAGGAAAGCTTATCGAATGAAAAACTGTTTTTT.

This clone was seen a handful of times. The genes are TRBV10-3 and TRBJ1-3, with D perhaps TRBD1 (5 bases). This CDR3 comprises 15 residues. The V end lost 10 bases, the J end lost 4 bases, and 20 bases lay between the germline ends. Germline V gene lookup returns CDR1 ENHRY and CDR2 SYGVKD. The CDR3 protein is CATGVAGSGGNTIYF. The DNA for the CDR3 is TGTGCCACCGGAGTCGCAGGGTCAGGCGGAAACACCATATATTTT.

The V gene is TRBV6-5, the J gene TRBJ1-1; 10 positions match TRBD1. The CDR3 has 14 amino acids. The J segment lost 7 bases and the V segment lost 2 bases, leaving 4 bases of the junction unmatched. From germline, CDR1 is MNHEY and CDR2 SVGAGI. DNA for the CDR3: TGTGCCAGCAGTTACCTCCGGGACAGGGGTGAAGCTTTCTTT. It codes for CASSYLRDRGEAFF.

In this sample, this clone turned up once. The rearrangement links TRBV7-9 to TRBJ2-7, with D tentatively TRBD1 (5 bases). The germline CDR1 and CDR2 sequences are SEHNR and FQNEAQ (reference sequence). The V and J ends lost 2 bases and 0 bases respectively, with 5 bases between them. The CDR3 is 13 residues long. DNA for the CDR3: TGTGCCAGCAGCTTAAGGGGCTCCTACGAGCAGTACTTC. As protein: CASSLRGSYEQYF.

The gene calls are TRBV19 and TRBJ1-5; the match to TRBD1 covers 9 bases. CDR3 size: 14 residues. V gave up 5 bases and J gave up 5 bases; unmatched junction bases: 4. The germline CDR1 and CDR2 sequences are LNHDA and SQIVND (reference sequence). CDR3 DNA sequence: TGTGCCAGTAGTGACAGGGGGGAGGATCAGCCCCAGCATTTT. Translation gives CASSDRGEDQPQHF.

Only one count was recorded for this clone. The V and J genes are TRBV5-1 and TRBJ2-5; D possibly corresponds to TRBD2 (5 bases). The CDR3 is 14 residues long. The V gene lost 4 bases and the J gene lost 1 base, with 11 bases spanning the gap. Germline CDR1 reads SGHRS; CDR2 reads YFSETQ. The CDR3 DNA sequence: TGCGCCAGCAGCAAGGAGGCTACCCAAGAGACCCAGTACTTC. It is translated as CASSKEATQETQYF.

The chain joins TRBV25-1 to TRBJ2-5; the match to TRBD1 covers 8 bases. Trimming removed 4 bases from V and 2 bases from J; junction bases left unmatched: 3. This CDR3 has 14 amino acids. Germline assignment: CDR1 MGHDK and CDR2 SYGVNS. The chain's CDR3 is CASSGTGIQETQYF. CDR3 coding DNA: TGTGCCAGCAGTGGGACAGGGATTCAAGAGACCCAGTACTTC.

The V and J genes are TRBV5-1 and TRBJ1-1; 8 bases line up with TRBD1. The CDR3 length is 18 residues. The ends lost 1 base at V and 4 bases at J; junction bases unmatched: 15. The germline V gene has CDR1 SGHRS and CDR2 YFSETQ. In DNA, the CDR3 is TGCGCCAGCAGCTTGCGACAGGGGAGTTTTATGGGGGTCACTGAAGCTTTCTTT. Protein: CASSLRQGSFMGVTEAFF.